Below are 18 T cell receptor beta chains sequenced from a single sample in a study of early T cells in non-severe SARS-CoV-2 infection. TCRdb independently ran MiXCR on the 5' RACE reads; one entry per CDR3 protein. Of under 85,000 distinct CDR3 sequences listed, more than 4% are singletons. The sequences come from whole blood, collected at baseline. These TCRs come from an adult who was a healthcare worker with PCR-confirmed SARS-CoV-2 infection or an uninfected control (not recorded which).

This clonotype was detected many times. The genes are TRBV19 and TRBJ2-1; no clear D gene. This CDR3 has 13 amino acids. V lost 0 bases and J 3 bases, leaving 3 bases between the germline ends. The germline V gene has CDR1 LNHDA and CDR2 SQIVND (reference sequence). CDR3 sequence reads: CASSIDDYNEQFF. The CDR3 nucleotides are TGTGCCAGTAGTATAGATGACTACAATGAGCAGTTCTTC.

V gene TRBV7-2 combines with J gene TRBJ2-3; 7 bases are a match to TRBD1. V dropped 5 bases and J dropped 2; count of bases not matched to a gene: 7. The CDR3 is 15 residues long. Germline CDR1 SGHTA, CDR2 FQGNSA. The CDR3 here is CASSLGDSPTDTQYF. CDR3 nucleotide sequence: TGTGCCAGCAGCCTTGGGGACAGCCCCACAGATACGCAGTATTTT.

This clonotype was recorded at least ten times. The V gene is TRBV11-2, the J gene TRBJ1-2; no definite D call. This CDR3 region has 14 residues. V lost 1 base and J 3 bases, leaving 9 bases between the germline ends. Germline V CDR1 and CDR2: SGHAT, FQNNGV. CDR3 residues: CASSLGLDHYGYTF. For the CDR3, the DNA is TGTGCCAGCAGCTTAGGGCTTGACCACTATGGCTACACCTTC.

In DNA form, the CDR3 reads TGCGCCAGCAGCGCCCAGACTAGCGCCCCCTCCTACGAGCAGTACTTC. It codes for CASSAQTSAPSYEQYF. The chain employs TRBV5-1 and TRBJ2-7; 8 bases agree with TRBD2. This CDR3 has 16 amino acids. CDR1 and CDR2 from the germline V gene are SGHRS and YFSETQ. J was trimmed by 0 bases and V by 4 bases; bases with no gene match: 9.

This clonotype has at least ten counts. The J gene is TRBJ1-5, the V gene TRBV18, with unresolved D. The CDR3 has 14 residues. Trimming left V 2 bases short and J 3 bases short, with 8 bases between. Looked up from germline, CDR1 is KGHSH and CDR2 is LQKENI. CDR3 nucleotides: TGTGCCAGCTCACCAGCGAGGAACAATCAGCCCCAGCATTTT. This gives the protein CASSPARNNQPQHF.

The chain couples TRBV5-1 to TRBJ2-5; D perhaps matches TRBD1 (6 bases). V lost 8 bases to trimming and J lost 2 bases, with 16 bases between them. CDR3 length equals 14 residues. CDR1 and CDR2 (germline): SGHRS, YFSETQ. CDR3 in DNA: TGCGCCAGTTCATCAGGGGAAGTACAAGAGACCCAGTACTTC. Translated: CASSSGEVQETQYF.

This clonotype was recorded at least ten times. V is TRBV4-2 and J is TRBJ2-1; TRBD2 agrees at 8 bases. This CDR3 is built from 15 residues. The V gene end was trimmed by 4 bases and the J gene end by 9 bases; junction bases not matched to a gene: 11. Germline V gene lookup returns CDR1 LGHNA and CDR2 YNFKEQ. The CDR3 is CASSLSWGSGGEQFF. The CDR3 DNA sequence: TGTGCCAGCAGCCTCTCCTGGGGGAGCGGGGGTGAGCAGTTCTTC.

This clonotype appeared many times. The V and J genes are TRBV7-6 and TRBJ2-1; TRBD1 matches at 8 bases. The CDR3 is 15 residues long. Germline V gene data show CDR1 as SGHVS and CDR2 as FNYEAQ. J was trimmed by 4 bases and V by 8 bases; bases with no gene match: 10. CDR3 in DNA: TGTGCCAGCTCGGCCCGGGACAGGATATACAATGAGCAGTTCTTC. This gives the protein CASSARDRIYNEQFF.

V is TRBV3-1 and J is TRBJ2-1, with TRBD2 identical over 9 bases. This CDR3 has 20 amino acids. In germline, CDR1 is LGHDT, CDR2 YNNKEL (reference sequence). The V and J ends lost 0 bases and 0 bases, in that order; junction bases with no gene match: 12. CDR3 nucleotides: TGTGCCAGCAGCCAAGAGCACTTGGTGGGACTAGCCCCCTCCTACAATGAGCAGTTCTTC. It encodes CASSQEHLVGLAPSYNEQFF.

This clonotype has ten or more counts. The chain carries TRBV5-1 and TRBJ2-2; D is ambiguous. V lost 4 bases to trimming and J lost 1 base, with 8 bases between them. Germline loops: CDR1 SGHRS, CDR2 YFSETQ. The CDR3 runs 14 residues. CDR3 DNA: TGCGCCAGCAGCGGCGGCCTGAACACCGGGGAGCTGTTTTTT. Translation gives CASSGGLNTGELFF.

The sample holds many counts of this clonotype. This chain connects TRBV3-1 to TRBJ2-7; D remains ambiguous. The germline V and J ends were trimmed by 2 bases and 0 bases, with 5 bases remaining between them. Germline V gives CDR1 LGHDT, CDR2 YNNKEL (reference sequence). The CDR3 spans 13 residues. CDR3 loop: CASSQLGSYEQYF. CDR3 nucleotide sequence: TGTGCCAGCAGCCAATTGGGCTCCTACGAGCAGTACTTC.

This clonotype was observed a few times. This chain links TRBV3-1 with TRBJ2-7, with D unresolved. Germline CDR1 reads LGHDT; CDR2 reads YNNKEL (reference sequence). Between the trimmed V and J ends, which lost 2 bases and 5 bases, there was a span of 7 bases. The CDR3 spans 12 residues. This CDR3 reads CASSQRRDEQYF. CDR3 nucleotide sequence: TGTGCCAGCAGCCAAAGACGCGACGAGCAGTACTTC.

This clonotype was seen many times. The chain recombines TRBV29-1 with TRBJ2-1; D is unresolved. The germline CDR1 and CDR2 sequences are SQVTM and ANQGSEA. The CDR3 has 12 amino acids. The V gene lost 5 bases and the J gene lost 4 bases, with 9 bases spanning the gap. Written as DNA, the CDR3 is TGCAGCGTTTTATTCTCTTACAATGAGCAGTTCTTC. This sequence encodes CSVLFSYNEQFF.

This clonotype has ten or more counts. The V gene is TRBV10-1, the J gene TRBJ2-5; D is uncertain. Germline CDR1 and CDR2: WNHNN and SYGVQD (reference sequence). V lost 7 bases, J lost 2 bases, and 14 bases lay in between. This CDR3 contains 14 residues. In DNA, the CDR3 is TGCGCCAGCATTGGACGAGAGGAGCAAGAGACCCAGTACTTC. Encoded protein: CASIGREEQETQYF.

This clonotype was recorded many times. This rearrangement joins TRBV20-1 to TRBJ1-1, with D possibly TRBD1 on 5 matching bases. The ends were cut back, 6 bases at V and 0 bases at J, with 8 bases in the middle. CDR1 and CDR2 from the germline V gene are DFQATT and SNEGSKA (reference sequence). The CDR3 length is 12 residues. The CDR3 nucleotides are TGCAGTGCCGGGACGATGAACACTGAAGCTTTCTTT. Translated: CSAGTMNTEAFF.

This clonotype occurred a few times. J is TRBJ2-3 and V is TRBV10-2, with D uncertain. V lost 0 bases, J lost 1 base, and 8 bases lay in between. This CDR3 is built from 15 residues. CDR1 WSHSY and CDR2 SAAADI come from the germline V gene. The DNA for the CDR3 is TGCGCCAGCAGTGAGTCTGGTACAGGCACAGATACGCAGTATTTT. Its protein product is CASSESGTGTDTQYF.

The rearrangement links TRBV29-1 to TRBJ2-3; D possibly matches TRBD1 or TRBD2 (6 bases each). This CDR3 contains 15 residues. Germline V gene sequence: CDR1 SQVTM, CDR2 ANQGSEA. Trimming left V 8 bases short and J 4 bases short, with 22 bases between. Written as DNA, the CDR3 is TGCAGCATGGTCCGAGTCCGGGGGCCCGCAGATACGCAGTATTTT. Its translation is CSMVRVRGPADTQYF.

In its sample, this clonotype was seen many times. The chain carries TRBV11-3 and TRBJ2-1; maybe TRBD1 (7 bases). V was cut by 5 bases and J by 2 bases, with 10 bases left in between. CDR1 and CDR2 (germline): SGHNT, YENEEA. This CDR3 region has 14 residues. CDR3 coding DNA: TGTGCCAGCAGCCCAGGGGGGACCTACAATGAGCAGTTCTTC. Protein: CASSPGGTYNEQFF. The entire variable domain, with the rest obtained from reference TRBV11-3 and TRBJ2-1, is as follows: EAGVVQSPRYKIIEKKQPVAFWCNPISGHNTLYWYLQNLGQGPELLIRYENEEAVDDSQLPKDRFSAERLKGVDSTLKIQPAELGDSAVYLCASSPGGTYNEQFFGPGTRLTVL.